A selection of T cell receptor beta chains follows, all from one sample in a study of shared clonotypes between healthy human individuals. Data came from immunoSEQ multiplex PCR; TCRdb stores just in-frame clones and leaves some out. The sample carries hundreds of thousands of clones, roughly 95% recorded once. Sequencing was done on a sample of naive CD4+ T cells sorted from blood. The receptors derive from a woman aged 25 to 39 in good health. Each CDR3 is given with its conserved first and last residue. Size tells how often a clone was seen (once, few, many) or the class of an expanded clone, and some rows leave it out.

j_gene: TRBJ2-3; abundance: .; len: 15; v_gene: TRBV18; CDR3aa: CASSPTQDITDTQYF
j_gene: TRBJ2-1; abundance: once; len: 15; v_gene: TRBV18; CDR3aa: CASSPGQDLGGEQFF
j_gene: TRBJ2-1; abundance: .; len: 12; v_gene: TRBV5-6; CDR3aa: CASSLLERVLLF
j_gene: TRBJ2-5; abundance: .; len: 16; v_gene: TRBV28; CDR3aa: CASSSDRADLQETQYF
j_gene: TRBJ2-7; abundance: .; len: 14; v_gene: TRBV7-6; CDR3aa: CASSLGDSSYEQYF
j_gene: TRBJ1-6; abundance: .; len: 15; v_gene: TRBV5-1; CDR3aa: CASSTGTGAVSPLHF
j_gene: TRBJ2-5; abundance: .; len: 13; v_gene: TRBV19; CDR3aa: CASSEDKWETQYF
j_gene: TRBJ1-5; abundance: .; len: 14; v_gene: TRBV28; CDR3aa: CASRPDSGGQPQHF
j_gene: TRBJ2-1; abundance: .; len: 15; v_gene: TRBV11-2; CDR3aa: CASSLEGHGGAEQFF
j_gene: TRBJ2-1; abundance: .; len: 18; v_gene: TRBV27; CDR3aa: CASSHADGTGRGFDEQFF
j_gene: TRBJ2-1; abundance: once; len: 13; v_gene: TRBV7-7; CDR3aa: CASSSDSYNEQFF
j_gene: TRBJ1-4; abundance: .; len: 15; v_gene: TRBV28; CDR3aa: CASTQWGSSAEKLFF
j_gene: TRBJ2-3; abundance: .; len: 14; v_gene: TRBV9; CDR3aa: CASSVAGETDTQYF
j_gene: TRBJ2-5; abundance: once; len: 11; v_gene: TRBV28; CDR3aa: CASGSQETQYF
j_gene: TRBJ2-7; abundance: once; len: 14; v_gene: TRBV15; CDR3aa: CATSIRTGGHEQYF
j_gene: TRBJ1-2; abundance: once; len: 13; v_gene: TRBV11-2; CDR3aa: CASSPAAPSSYTF
j_gene: TRBJ1-2; abundance: .; len: 14; v_gene: TRBV2; CDR3aa: CASSEGRRAYGYTF
j_gene: TRBJ2-7; abundance: .; len: 13; v_gene: TRBV10-2; CDR3aa: CASKGNYAYEQYF
j_gene: TRBJ1-4; abundance: .; len: 14; v_gene: TRBV13; CDR3aa: CASSHAQLNEKLFF
j_gene: TRBJ1-3; abundance: once; len: 15; v_gene: TRBV7-2; CDR3aa: CASSLWRTGGNTIYF
j_gene: TRBJ2-1; abundance: .; len: 14; v_gene: TRBV7-2; CDR3aa: CASSGAVLPNEQFF
j_gene: TRBJ1-3; abundance: .; len: 15; v_gene: TRBV6-5; CDR3aa: CASSYSADSGNTIYF
j_gene: TRBJ2-1; abundance: .; len: 17; v_gene: TRBV19; CDR3aa: CASSIVRTSDSYNEQFF
j_gene: TRBJ2-2; abundance: .; len: 16; v_gene: TRBV5-1; CDR3aa: CASSFQGSANTGELFF
j_gene: TRBJ2-7; abundance: .; len: 12; v_gene: TRBV28; CDR3aa: CASSSQTYEQYF
j_gene: TRBJ2-5; abundance: .; len: 15; v_gene: TRBV11-2; CDR3aa: CASSSVGGVRETQYF
j_gene: TRBJ2-1; abundance: .; len: 15; v_gene: TRBV11-2; CDR3aa: CASSLGDYLWNEQFF
j_gene: TRBJ1-1; abundance: .; len: 14; v_gene: TRBV27; CDR3aa: CASRPTSRITEAFF
j_gene: TRBJ2-1; abundance: .; len: 17; v_gene: TRBV28; CDR3aa: CASTNLAGPYQYNEQFF
j_gene: TRBJ2-7; abundance: .; len: 14; v_gene: TRBV2; CDR3aa: CASSQTGVSYEQYF
j_gene: .; abundance: .; len: 15; v_gene: TRBV7-6; CDR3aa: CASSLSDRVTYEQYF
j_gene: TRBJ1-2; abundance: .; len: 14; v_gene: TRBV9; CDR3aa: CASNSGTGSYGYTF
j_gene: TRBJ2-1; abundance: .; len: 15; v_gene: TRBV2; CDR3aa: CASSPRSGANNEQFF
j_gene: TRBJ2-7; abundance: .; len: 13; v_gene: TRBV18; CDR3aa: CASSLAETYEQYF
j_gene: TRBJ2-7; abundance: .; len: 15; v_gene: TRBV5-4; CDR3aa: CASSLRTGYSYEQYF
j_gene: TRBJ1-2; abundance: .; len: 14; v_gene: TRBV5-1; CDR3aa: CASSTGTEMLGYTF
j_gene: TRBJ1-1; abundance: .; len: 13; v_gene: TRBV5-4; CDR3aa: CASSSDSNTEAFF
j_gene: TRBJ2-5; abundance: .; len: 13; v_gene: TRBV30; CDR3aa: CAWSVGLQETQYF
j_gene: TRBJ2-7; abundance: .; len: 16; v_gene: TRBV4-3; CDR3aa: CASSWTSGIQSYEQYF
j_gene: TRBJ2-7; abundance: .; len: 15; v_gene: TRBV11-2; CDR3aa: CASSLVIRGVHEQYF
j_gene: TRBJ1-4; abundance: .; len: 13; v_gene: TRBV11-1; CDR3aa: CASSLVLNEKLFF
j_gene: TRBJ2-5; abundance: .; len: 11; v_gene: TRBV7-8; CDR3aa: CASSGGETQYF
j_gene: TRBJ2-5; abundance: .; len: 14; v_gene: TRBV27; CDR3aa: CASSSGRTQETQYF
j_gene: TRBJ1-1; abundance: .; len: 15; v_gene: TRBV10-3; CDR3aa: CAIRDPGRMNTEAFF
j_gene: TRBJ2-2; abundance: .; len: 15; v_gene: TRBV5-5; CDR3aa: CASSLIRGNTGELFF
j_gene: TRBJ2-7; abundance: .; len: 16; v_gene: TRBV27; CDR3aa: CASSSNAKTSSHEQYF
j_gene: TRBJ1-1; abundance: .; len: 13; v_gene: TRBV7-3; CDR3aa: CASSLTANTEAFF
j_gene: TRBJ1-2; abundance: .; len: 11; v_gene: TRBV20-1; CDR3aa: CSASDEYGYTF
j_gene: TRBJ2-5; abundance: .; len: 13; v_gene: TRBV28; CDR3aa: CASSFIGSETQYF
j_gene: TRBJ2-2; abundance: .; len: 13; v_gene: TRBV18; CDR3aa: CASSPTGTGELFF
j_gene: TRBJ1-5; abundance: .; len: 15; v_gene: TRBV27; CDR3aa: CASSFDRYSNQPQHF
j_gene: TRBJ2-1; abundance: once; len: 11; v_gene: TRBV4-2; CDR3aa: CASSQGPLLFF
j_gene: TRBJ2-2; abundance: .; len: 17; v_gene: TRBV10-1; CDR3aa: CASSESLLTSWNGELFF
j_gene: TRBJ2-5; abundance: few; len: 16; v_gene: TRBV4-1; CDR3aa: CASSQDRAGGRETQYF